This is a list of T cell receptor beta chains from one sample in a study of control samples from healthy donors and cancer patients. The data were produced by immunoSEQ multiplex PCR, yet TCRdb's version contains in-frame clones alone and is incomplete. Among 95,000 to 150,000 clones listed, around nine tenths were seen once. Sequencing input: blood. These TCRs come from a man aged 25 to 45 in good health. The CDR3 runs from the conserved cysteine through the conserved F or W. D genes are given only for firm matches. For some rows the clone size is stated as once, few or many, or as a class when expanded; others skip it.

J gene | D gene | clone size | V gene | CDR3 DNA | CDR3 protein
TRBJ2-7 | TRBD2 | NA | TRBV6-5 | TGTGCCAGCAGTCGACGGGAGGGGGCCTACGAGCAGTACTTC | CASSRREGAYEQYF
TRBJ2-3 | NA | NA | TRBV7-9 | TGTGCCAGCAGCTTCTCAGGAGCCGGGAGCACAGATACGCAGTATTTT | CASSFSGAGSTDTQYF
TRBJ2-7 | NA | NA | TRBV5-1 | TGCGCCAGCAGTTTCGACAGTTCCTACGAGCAGTACTTC | CASSFDSSYEQYF
TRBJ2-1 | TRBD2 | NA | TRBV2 | TGTGCCAGCAAAGGACTAGCGGGCTCCTACAATGAGCAGTTCTTC | CASKGLAGSYNEQFF
TRBJ2-2 | TRBD1 | once | TRBV5-5 | TGTGCCAGCAGCCAAGACAGGGGGCTCACCGGGGAGCTGTTTTTT | CASSQDRGLTGELFF
TRBJ2-5 | NA | NA | TRBV12-3/TRBV12-4 | TGTGCCAGCAGTTGGTTGGGGGAGACCCAGTACTTC | CASSWLGETQYF
TRBJ1-1 | TRBD1 | NA | TRBV5-5 | TGTGCCAGCAGCTTTTCAGGGGGAAGCACTGAAGCTTTCTTT | CASSFSGGSTEAFF
TRBJ1-2 | NA | NA | TRBV5-1 | TGCGCCAGCAGCACCGACAGTCTCCATACTCTTAACTATGGCTACACCTTC | CASSTDSLHTLNYGYTF
TRBJ2-2 | NA | NA | TRBV3-1/TRBV3-2 | TGTGCCAGCAGCCAAGATACAATAGGGCAGAGGGAGCTGTTTTTT | CASSQDTIGQRELFF
TRBJ1-6 | NA | NA | TRBV7-9 | TGTGCCAGCAGCCTTCCGACCGGTGGTCCCACTGCGGATTCACCCCTCCACTTT | CASSLPTGGPTADSPLHF
TRBJ2-1 | NA | few | TRBV29-1 | TGCAGCGTTGAAGGCGCCAGTCGGGCTTACAATGAGCAGTTCTTC | CSVEGASRAYNEQFF
TRBJ1-6 | TRBD1 | NA | TRBV19 | TGTGCCAGTAGTGAGGGGACAGGGGTATTTTCACCCCTCCACTTT | CASSEGTGVFSPLHF
TRBJ2-2 | NA | NA | TRBV7-9 | TGTGCCAGCAGCTTTTCAACTCTGGACGCCGGGGAGCTGTTTTTT | CASSFSTLDAGELFF
TRBJ2-7 | NA | NA | TRBV25-1 | TGTGCCAGCAGTTACAGCTACGAGCAGTACTTC | CASSYSYEQYF
TRBJ1-5 | NA | few | TRBV27 | TGTGCCAGCAGAGCGGGGCAAACAAGTCAGCCCCAGCATTTT | CASRAGQTSQPQHF
TRBJ1-1 | NA | NA | TRBV30 | TGTGCCTGGAGTGTAGGGGCATTGGGCACTTTGAACACTGAAGCTTTCTTT | CAWSVGALGTLNTEAFF
TRBJ2-2 | TRBD2 | NA | TRBV7-9 | TGTGCCAGCAGACCCCTAGCGGGGGCGGGCGGGGAGCTGTTTTTT | CASRPLAGAGGELFF
TRBJ1-6 | NA | NA | TRBV6-6 | TGTGCCAGCAGTTGGGATTATAATTCACCCCTCCACTTT | CASSWDYNSPLHF
TRBJ1-5 | NA | NA | TRBV6-4 | TGTGCCAGCAGTATGACAGAAAATCAGCCCCAGCATTTT | CASSMTENQPQHF
TRBJ1-1 | NA | NA | TRBV7-9 | TGTGCCAGCAGCAGACCCGCGAACACTGAAGCTTTCTTT | CASSRPANTEAFF
TRBJ1-2 | TRBD1 | NA | TRBV9 | TGTGCCAGCAGCGTAGGCACAGGGGGCGTTAGCTATGGCTACACCTTC | CASSVGTGGVSYGYTF
TRBJ1-4 | TRBD1 | many | TRBV27 | TGTGCCAGCAGTCAGGGGGTCCTCGCAACTAATGAAAAACTGTTTTTT | CASSQGVLATNEKLFF
TRBJ1-6 | TRBD1 | NA | TRBV6-2/TRBV6-3 | TGTGCCAGCAGTCCCTGGGACAGGGCTAGTTCACCCCTCCACTTT | CASSPWDRASSPLHF
TRBJ1-5 | NA | NA | TRBV2 | TGTGCCAGCAGTGGGACGGCGGGGTCTACTCAGCCCCAGCATTTT | CASSGTAGSTQPQHF
TRBJ1-1 | NA | NA | TRBV29-1 | TGCAGCGTTGGGGAGAGGGCGAACACTGAAGCTTTCTTT | CSVGERANTEAFF
TRBJ1-4 | TRBD1 | NA | TRBV7-9 | TGTGCCAGCAGCTCACCGGACAGGGAGGATAATGAAAAACTGTTTTTT | CASSSPDREDNEKLFF
TRBJ2-6 | NA | NA | TRBV7-2 | TGTGCCAGCAGCTCCCGGACTGTTTCTGGGGCCAACGTCCTGACTTTC | CASSSRTVSGANVLTF
TRBJ1-5 | NA | NA | TRBV24-1 | TGTGCCACCAGTGAGACGGGGTTAATGGAGCCCCAGCATTTT | CATSETGLMEPQHF
TRBJ1-5 | NA | NA | TRBV19 | TGTGCCAGTAGTTTGATCGACAGGCTCAATCAGCCCCAGCATTTT | CASSLIDRLNQPQHF
TRBJ2-5 | NA | NA | TRBV19 | TGTGCCAGTACCAAGTCGCAGGGCTTTCAAGAGACCCAGTACTTC | CASTKSQGFQETQYF
TRBJ2-1 | NA | NA | TRBV7-3 | TGTGCCAGCAGCCAAGCCAATGAGCAGTTCTTC | CASSQANEQFF
TRBJ2-1 | NA | NA | TRBV19 | TGTGCCAGTAGTCCTCTTTGGGGTTCGCTGTACAATGAGCAGTTCTTC | CASSPLWGSLYNEQFF
TRBJ1-1 | NA | NA | TRBV27 | TGTGCCAGCAGCCTAGGTAGGAACACTGAAGCTTTCTTT | CASSLGRNTEAFF
TRBJ2-3 | NA | NA | TRBV5-1 | TGCGCCAGCAGCTTGGAAACTGAGGCAGATACGCAGTATTTT | CASSLETEADTQYF
TRBJ1-5 | NA | NA | TRBV15 | TGTGCCACCAGCCCCCGGACCGACTGGGGTGGTGGGGCCCAGCATTTT | CATSPRTDWGGGAQHF
TRBJ1-2 | NA | NA | TRBV19 | TGTGCCAGTAGTGTGGACTTTGCCTACACCTTC | CASSVDFAYTF
TRBJ1-2 | TRBD1 | NA | TRBV6-4 | TGTGCCAGCACTAGGACAGGGGGATCTAACTATGGCTACACCTTC | CASTRTGGSNYGYTF
TRBJ1-2 | NA | few | TRBV2 | TGTGCCAGCAGTGTATCGGGGGCGAGGTATGGCTACACCTTC | CASSVSGARYGYTF
TRBJ1-1 | TRBD1 | once | TRBV6-5 | TGTGCCAGCAGTTACTCGACAGGGGCGGGCACTGAAGCTTTCTTT | CASSYSTGAGTEAFF